This TCR beta chain was obtained from a study of blood T cell repertoires in COVID-19. In the authors' methods: Reference gene primer amplification in the assay estimated nucleated cell counts. Method: immunoSEQ multiplex PCR; TCRdb's copy keeps in-frame clones and lacks some. Clonal size and the V and J genes are those of that table, whereas D and trimming came from the DNA. The table shows some 45,000 clones, with approximately 85% occurring only once. The CDR3 sequence is 15 residues long. The germline gives CDR1 KGHSY, CDR2 FQNENV. The ends were cut back, 2 bases at V and 0 bases at J, with 8 bases in the middle.

This sequence originates from a woman aged 80 or older with acute or convalescent COVID-19. This sequence joins TRBV16 and TRBJ1-3; possible D gene TRBD1, 6 bases. Specimen: peripheral blood. CDR3 protein: CASSQRGGSGNTIYF. The DNA for the CDR3 is TGTGCCAGCAGCCAAAGAGGGGGCTCTGGAAACACCATATATTTT.